The clone carrying this T cell receptor (beta chain) was recorded at least ten times. The target antigen is unknown. V was cut by 4 bases and J by 4 bases, with 12 bases left in between. The CDR3 spans 14 residues. The germline CDR1 and CDR2 sequences are SGHTA and FQGNSA. This specimen comes from a study of T-cell memory formation after mild COVID-19. Study information: TCR clusters were largely donor specific.

The study's findings and limits: The CD4+ clones that contracted clustered mainly within CM and EM, and the CD8+ clones concentrated in EMRA.

MiXCR was run by TCRdb on the 5' RACE reads, yielding one entry per CDR3 protein. The sample yields 35,000 to 50,000 distinct CDR3 sequences, 5.5% to 8.5% seen once. The chain joins TRBV7-2 to TRBJ2-3; possible D gene TRBD1, 5 bases. This TCR was sampled from an adult who had mild COVID-19 (a few samples of this study predate the infection). Cell type and time point are not known. Sequencing was carried out using PBMCs or a T cell subset sorted from them (not recorded which). CDR3 protein: CASSWRQTSDTQYF. The CDR3 DNA reads as TGTGCCAGCAGCTGGCGACAGACATCAGATACGCAGTATTTT.